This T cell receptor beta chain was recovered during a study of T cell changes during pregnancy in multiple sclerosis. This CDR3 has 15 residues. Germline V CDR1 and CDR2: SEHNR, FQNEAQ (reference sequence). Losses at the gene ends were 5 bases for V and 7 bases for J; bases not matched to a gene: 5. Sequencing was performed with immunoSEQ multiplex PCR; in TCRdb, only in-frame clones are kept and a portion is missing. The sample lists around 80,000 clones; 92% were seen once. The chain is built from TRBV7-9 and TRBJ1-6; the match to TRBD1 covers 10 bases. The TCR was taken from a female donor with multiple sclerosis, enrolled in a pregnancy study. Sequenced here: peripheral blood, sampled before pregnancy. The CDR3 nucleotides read TGTGCCAGCAGCAAGACGGGACAGGGGAATTCACCCCTCCACTTT. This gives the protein CASSKTGQGNSPLHF.